The rows below give T cell receptor beta chains drawn from one sample of a study of T cells in Graves' hyperthyroidism and ophthalmopathy. TCRdb re-analysed the multiplex PCR reads in MiXCR, keeping a single row per CDR3 protein. The sample consists of fewer than 400,000 distinct CDR3 sequences, 20% to 25% of them appearing once. The sequencing sample was made of blood. Receptors originate from a man in his forties or fifties with Graves' hyperthyroidism. Each CDR3 is given with its conserved first and last residue. A D gene is named only where the DNA matches it firmly. Part of the rows lack a size; the others show once, few, many or a class for expanded clones.

>NA|TRBJ2-7|NA|TRBV20-1
TGCAGTGCTAGAGCAGACACCTCCTACGAGCAGTACTTC
CSARADTSYEQYF
>NA|TRBJ2-1|NA|TRBV7-2
TGTGCCAGCAGCTCCGACTATGAGCAGTTCTTC
CASSSDYEQFF
>TRBD2|TRBJ2-3|NA|TRBV11-3
TGTGCCAGCAGCCTGGGACTAGCGGACCACACAGATACGCAGTATTTT
CASSLGLADHTDTQYF
>TRBD1|TRBJ2-5|few|TRBV11-2
TGTGCCGGCAGCTTAGTATTACAGGGGGAAGAGACCCAGTACTTC
CAGSLVLQGEETQYF
>NA|TRBJ2-2|few|TRBV7-9
TGTGCCAGCAGCTTAAGTCTGAGCACCGGGGAGCTGTTTTTT
CASSLSLSTGELFF
>NA|TRBJ2-5|once|TRBV28
TGTGCCAGCTTCTCCCGACTAGACGACCAAGAGACCCAGTACTTC
CASFSRLDDQETQYF
>NA|TRBJ2-3|NA|TRBV18
TGTGCCAGCTCGACGGTGGGGGTTGATACGCAGTATTTT
CASSTVGVDTQYF
>NA|TRBJ2-7|many|TRBV11-2
TGTGCCAGCAGCTTAGCTCTGGCCCGGGAGCAGTACTTC
CASSLALAREQYF
>NA|TRBJ2-7|NA|TRBV7-2
TGTGCCAGCAGCCAAGCTCGGGAGAGGTTCCACGAGCAGTACTTC
CASSQARERFHEQYF
>NA|TRBJ1-2|few|TRBV28
TGTGCCAGCAGTTCCGGGATATTCTATGGCTACACCTTC
CASSSGIFYGYTF
>NA|TRBJ2-7|many|TRBV28
TGTGCCAGCTCCCTAGGGGCTCTGCCCTCCTACGAGCAGTACTTC
CASSLGALPSYEQYF
>NA|TRBJ1-4|few|TRBV30
TGTGCCTGGAGTGTACAAACTGGTGAAAAACTGTTTTTT
CAWSVQTGEKLFF
>TRBD2|TRBJ2-1|NA|TRBV10-1
TGCGCCAGCCCCTCTGTGGGAGCGGGGACCTACAATGAGCAGTTCTTC
CASPSVGAGTYNEQFF
>NA|TRBJ1-1|once|TRBV19
TGTGCCACATGGGGGGGAGGCACTGAAGCTTTCTTT
CATWGGGTEAFF
>NA|TRBJ1-1|NA|TRBV6-6
TGTGCCAGCAGTTACGGGGCTGAAGCTTTCTTT
CASSYGAEAFF
>TRBD2|TRBJ2-1|once|TRBV20-1
TGCAGTGCTAGAGTTTTTGGGACTAGCTACGAGCAGTTCTTC
CSARVFGTSYEQFF
>NA|TRBJ2-7|many|TRBV7-9
TGTGCCAGCAGCTTAGAGGGGTGGAGCTACGAGCAGTACTTC
CASSLEGWSYEQYF
>NA|TRBJ1-1|NA|TRBV5-1
TGCGCCAGCAGCTTGGCCTGGCGGGCCGAAGCTTTCTTT
CASSLAWRAEAFF
>TRBD2|TRBJ2-7|few|TRBV28
TGTGCCAGCAAATCGGGACGGGGGGAATATTACGAGCAGTACTTC
CASKSGRGEYYEQYF
>NA|TRBJ2-1|NA|TRBV27
TGTGCCAGCAGTGTCTCCAGTGACTATGAGCAGTTCTTC
CASSVSSDYEQFF
>TRBD2|TRBJ2-1|many|TRBV7-9
TGTGCCAGCAGCCGAGCAGGGAGGGCCGACTACAATGAGCAGTTCTTC
CASSRAGRADYNEQFF
>NA|TRBJ2-3|NA|TRBV12-5
TGTGCTAGTGGGGCCTTCTCGGATACGCAGTATTTT
CASGAFSDTQYF
>TRBD1|TRBJ2-1|few|TRBV30
TGTGCCTGGAGTGGACGGGGACAGAGCTCCTACAATGAGCAGTTCTTC
CAWSGRGQSSYNEQFF
>TRBD1|TRBJ1-4|few|TRBV5-1
TGCGCCAGCAGCATACACTACAGGGGAAATGAAAAACTGTTTTTT
CASSIHYRGNEKLFF
>NA|TRBJ1-5|NA|TRBV28
TGTGCCAGCAGTTTAATAGGGGGGGCGACCAATCAGCCCCAGCATTTT
CASSLIGGATNQPQHF
>NA|TRBJ1-1|many|TRBV29-1
TGCAGCGTTCCGGGCACTGAAGCTTTCTTT
CSVPGTEAFF
>NA|TRBJ2-3|NA|TRBV19
TGTGCCAGTAGTATCTTCGGGGCAGAAACAGATACGCAGTATTTT
CASSIFGAETDTQYF
>TRBD2|TRBJ2-7|NA|TRBV11-3
TGTGCCAGCTCCAAGCGGGGATTCTACGAGCAGTACTTC
CASSKRGFYEQYF
>NA|TRBJ2-1|many|TRBV3-1
TGTGCCAGCAGCCAACTGGATACCAATGAGCAGTTCTTC
CASSQLDTNEQFF